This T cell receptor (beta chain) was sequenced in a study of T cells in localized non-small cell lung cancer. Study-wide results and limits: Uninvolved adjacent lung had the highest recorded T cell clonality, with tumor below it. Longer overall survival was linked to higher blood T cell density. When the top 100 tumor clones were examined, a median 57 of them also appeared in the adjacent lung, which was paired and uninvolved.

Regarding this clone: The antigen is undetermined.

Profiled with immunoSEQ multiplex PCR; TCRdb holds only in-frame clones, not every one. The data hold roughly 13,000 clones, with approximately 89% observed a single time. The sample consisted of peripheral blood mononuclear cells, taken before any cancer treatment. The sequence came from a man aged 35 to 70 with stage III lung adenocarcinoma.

The CDR3: CASSSSGSYYEQYF. For the CDR3, the DNA is TGTGCCAGCAGCTCGTCGGGGAGTTACTACGAGCAGTACTTC. The genes are TRBV5-4 and TRBJ2-7; tentative D call: TRBD2 (5 bases). Between the trimmed V and J ends, which lost 3 bases and 3 bases, there was a span of 13 bases. Germline V gives CDR1 SGHNT, CDR2 YYREEE (reference sequence). The CDR3 is 14 amino acids.